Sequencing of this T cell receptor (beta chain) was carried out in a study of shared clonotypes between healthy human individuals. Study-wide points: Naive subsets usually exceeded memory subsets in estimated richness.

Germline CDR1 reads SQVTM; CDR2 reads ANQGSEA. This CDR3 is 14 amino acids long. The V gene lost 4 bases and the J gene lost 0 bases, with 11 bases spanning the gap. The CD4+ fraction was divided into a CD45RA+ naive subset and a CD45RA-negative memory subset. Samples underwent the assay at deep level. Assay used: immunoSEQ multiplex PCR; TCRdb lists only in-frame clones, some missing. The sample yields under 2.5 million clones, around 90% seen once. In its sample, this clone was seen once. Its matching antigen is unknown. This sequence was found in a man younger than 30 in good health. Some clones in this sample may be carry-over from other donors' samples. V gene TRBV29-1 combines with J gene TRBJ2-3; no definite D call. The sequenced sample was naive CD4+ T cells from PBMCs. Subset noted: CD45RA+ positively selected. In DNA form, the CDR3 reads TGCAGCGTTGGTAGCAGACTTAGCACAGATACGCAGTATTTT. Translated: CSVGSRLSTDTQYF.